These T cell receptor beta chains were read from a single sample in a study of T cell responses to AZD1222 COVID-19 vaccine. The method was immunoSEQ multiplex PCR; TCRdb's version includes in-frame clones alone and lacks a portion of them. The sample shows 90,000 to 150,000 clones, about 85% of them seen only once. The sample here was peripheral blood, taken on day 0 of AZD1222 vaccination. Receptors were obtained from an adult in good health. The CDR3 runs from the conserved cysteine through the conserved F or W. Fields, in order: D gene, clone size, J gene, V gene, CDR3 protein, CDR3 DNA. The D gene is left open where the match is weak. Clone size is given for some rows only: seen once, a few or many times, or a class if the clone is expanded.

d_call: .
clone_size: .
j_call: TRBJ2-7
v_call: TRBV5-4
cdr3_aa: CASSRETHEQYF
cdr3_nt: TGTGCCAGCAGCCGGGAGACCCACGAGCAGTACTTC

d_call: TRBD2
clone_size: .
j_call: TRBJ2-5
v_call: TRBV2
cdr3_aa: CASSVLAGNQETQYF
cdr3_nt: TGTGCCAGCAGTGTTCTAGCGGGAAACCAAGAGACCCAGTACTTC

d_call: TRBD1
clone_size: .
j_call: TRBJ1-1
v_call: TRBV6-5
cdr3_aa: CASSPGQGRTEAFF
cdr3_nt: TGTGCCAGCAGCCCCGGACAGGGGAGGACTGAAGCTTTCTTT

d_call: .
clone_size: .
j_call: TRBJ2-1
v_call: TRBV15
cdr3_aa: CATSRAFQGLGRNEQFF
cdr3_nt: TGTGCCACCAGCAGAGCCTTCCAGGGACTTGGCCGAAATGAGCAGTTCTTC

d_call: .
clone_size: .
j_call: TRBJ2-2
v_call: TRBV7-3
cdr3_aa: CASSTGTTTGELFF
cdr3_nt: TGTGCCAGCAGCACAGGGACAACCACCGGGGAGCTGTTTTTT

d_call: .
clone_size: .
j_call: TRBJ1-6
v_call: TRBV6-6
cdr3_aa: CASSYTIDIGGSPLHF
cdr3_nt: TGTGCCAGCAGTTACACAATTGACATTGGTGGGTCACCCCTCCACTTT

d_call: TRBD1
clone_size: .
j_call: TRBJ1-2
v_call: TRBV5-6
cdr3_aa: CASSPPDRAPRYGYTF
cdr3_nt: TGTGCCAGCAGCCCCCCGGACAGGGCCCCTCGGTATGGCTACACCTTC

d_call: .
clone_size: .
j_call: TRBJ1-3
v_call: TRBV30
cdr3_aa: CAWSRGPESGNTIYF
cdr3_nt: TGTGCCTGGTCCCGGGGGCCTGAATCTGGAAACACCATATATTTT

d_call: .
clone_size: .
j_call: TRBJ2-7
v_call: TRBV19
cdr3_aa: CASSIRSPYEQYF
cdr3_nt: TGTGCCAGTAGTATCAGGAGCCCCTACGAGCAGTACTTC

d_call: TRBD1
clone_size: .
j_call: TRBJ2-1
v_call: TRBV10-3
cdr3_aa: CAIIRDSSYNEQFF
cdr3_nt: TGTGCCATCATAAGGGACAGCTCCTACAATGAGCAGTTCTTC

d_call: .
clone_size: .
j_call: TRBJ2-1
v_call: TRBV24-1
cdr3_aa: CATSRVRVGAGQQFF
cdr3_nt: TGTGCCACCAGTCGGGTCAGGGTGGGAGCCGGGCAGCAGTTCTTC

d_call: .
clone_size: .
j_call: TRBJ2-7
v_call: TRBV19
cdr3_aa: CASSRVGYEQYF
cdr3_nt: TGTGCCAGTAGTAGGGTCGGCTACGAGCAGTACTTC

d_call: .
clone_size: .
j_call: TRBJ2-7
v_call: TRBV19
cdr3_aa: CASNRGMEDEQYF
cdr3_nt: TGTGCCAGTAACCGGGGGATGGAGGACGAGCAGTACTTC

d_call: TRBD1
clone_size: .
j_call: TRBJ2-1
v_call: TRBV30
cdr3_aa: CAWSFAGTGRNEQFF
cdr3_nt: TGTGCCTGGAGTTTCGCCGGGACAGGGCGGAATGAGCAGTTCTTC

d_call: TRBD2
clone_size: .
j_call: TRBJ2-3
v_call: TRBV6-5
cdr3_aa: CASRVTTSGTDTQYF
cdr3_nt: TGTGCCAGCAGGGTCACGACTAGCGGCACAGATACGCAGTATTTT

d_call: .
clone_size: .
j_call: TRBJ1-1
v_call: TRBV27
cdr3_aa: CASSLLAGGDTEAFF
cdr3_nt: TGTGCCAGCAGTTTATTGGCGGGTGGGGACACTGAAGCTTTCTTT

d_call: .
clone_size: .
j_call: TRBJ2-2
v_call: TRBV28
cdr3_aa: CASSFLGNTGELFF
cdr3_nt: TGTGCCAGCAGTTTCCTGGGGAACACCGGGGAGCTGTTTTTT

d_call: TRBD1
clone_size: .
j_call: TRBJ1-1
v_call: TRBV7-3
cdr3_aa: CASSPTGAGRAEAFF
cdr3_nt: TGTGCCAGCAGCCCAACAGGGGCGGGAAGGGCTGAAGCTTTCTTT

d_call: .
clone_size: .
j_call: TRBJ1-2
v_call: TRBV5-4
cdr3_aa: CASSLGQDSYGYTF
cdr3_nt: TGTGCCAGCAGCTTGGGTCAGGACAGCTATGGCTACACCTTC

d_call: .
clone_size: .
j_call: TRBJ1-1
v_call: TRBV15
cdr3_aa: CATSRGALGGGNTEAFF
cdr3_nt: TGTGCCACCAGCAGAGGGGCCCTTGGAGGGGGGAACACTGAAGCTTTCTTT

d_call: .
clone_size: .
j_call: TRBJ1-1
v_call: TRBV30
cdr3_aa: CAWRRTTRLNTEAFF
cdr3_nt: TGTGCCTGGAGACGGACAACGCGGTTGAACACTGAAGCTTTCTTT

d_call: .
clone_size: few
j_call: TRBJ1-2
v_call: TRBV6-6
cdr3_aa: CASSYSYGYTF
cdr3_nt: TGTGCCAGCAGTTACAGCTATGGCTACACCTTC

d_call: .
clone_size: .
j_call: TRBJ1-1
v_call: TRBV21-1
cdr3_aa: CASSTLYRGTEAFF
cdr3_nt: TGTGCCAGCAGCACCCTTTACAGGGGTACTGAAGCTTTCTTT

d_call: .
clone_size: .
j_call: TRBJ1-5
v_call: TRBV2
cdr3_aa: CASKQTPNQPQHF
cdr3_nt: TGTGCCAGCAAACAGACACCAAATCAGCCCCAGCATTTT

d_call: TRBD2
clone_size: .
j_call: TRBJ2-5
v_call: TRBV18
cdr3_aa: CASSPRDLGGETQYF
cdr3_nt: TGTGCCAGCTCACCACGAGACTTGGGGGGGGAGACCCAGTACTTC

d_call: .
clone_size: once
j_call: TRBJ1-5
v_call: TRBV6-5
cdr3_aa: CASSRDPNQPQHF
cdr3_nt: TGTGCCAGCAGCCGGGACCCAAATCAGCCCCAGCATTTT

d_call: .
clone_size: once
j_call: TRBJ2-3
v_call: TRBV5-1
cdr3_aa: CASSRRQDGGTDTQYF
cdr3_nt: TGCGCCAGCAGCAGAAGACAGGACGGGGGCACAGATACGCAGTATTTT

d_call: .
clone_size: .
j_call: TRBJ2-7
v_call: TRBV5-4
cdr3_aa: CASSQGLPREQYF
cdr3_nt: TGTGCCAGCAGCCAGGGCTTGCCCCGCGAGCAGTACTTC

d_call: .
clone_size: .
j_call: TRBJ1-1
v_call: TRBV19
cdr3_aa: CASTTRGGPNTEAFF
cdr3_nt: TGTGCCAGTACCACCCGGGGAGGTCCGAACACTGAAGCTTTCTTT

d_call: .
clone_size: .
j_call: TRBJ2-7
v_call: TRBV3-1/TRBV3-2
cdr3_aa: CASSRAQGSAYEQYF
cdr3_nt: TGTGCCAGCAGCCGGGCGCAGGGGTCCGCCTACGAGCAGTACTTC

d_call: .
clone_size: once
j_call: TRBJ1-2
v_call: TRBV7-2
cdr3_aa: CASSLGQVGFYGYTF
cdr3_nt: TGTGCCAGCAGCTTAGGGCAGGTGGGCTTCTATGGCTACACCTTC

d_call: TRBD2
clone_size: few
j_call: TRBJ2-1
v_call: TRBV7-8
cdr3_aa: CASSFGASGKEQFF
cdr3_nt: TGTGCCAGCAGCTTTGGGGCTAGCGGAAAAGAGCAGTTCTTC

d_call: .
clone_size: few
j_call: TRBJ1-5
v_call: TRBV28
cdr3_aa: CASSLAVGNQPQHF
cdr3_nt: TGTGCCAGCAGTTTGGCCGTCGGCAATCAGCCCCAGCATTTT

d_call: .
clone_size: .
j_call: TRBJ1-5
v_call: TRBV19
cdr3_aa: CASSTLTEVQPQHF
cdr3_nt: TGTGCCAGTAGTACCCTGACAGAAGTTCAGCCCCAGCATTTT

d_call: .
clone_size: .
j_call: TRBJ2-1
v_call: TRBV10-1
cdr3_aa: CASSESNSGRSEQFF
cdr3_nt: TGCGCCAGCAGTGAGTCGAATAGCGGTAGGTCCGAGCAGTTCTTC

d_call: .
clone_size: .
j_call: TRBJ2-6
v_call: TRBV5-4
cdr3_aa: CASSLAGASGANVLTF
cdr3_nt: TGTGCCAGCAGCTTGGCTGGTGCCTCTGGGGCCAACGTCCTGACTTTC

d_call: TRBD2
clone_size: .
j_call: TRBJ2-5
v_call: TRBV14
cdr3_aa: CASSQASGSLETQYF
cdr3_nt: TGTGCCAGCAGCCAAGCTAGCGGGAGTCTGGAGACCCAGTACTTC

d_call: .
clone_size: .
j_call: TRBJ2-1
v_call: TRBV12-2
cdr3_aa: CASRLGGRSSYNEQFF
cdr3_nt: TGTGCAAGTCGGCTGGGCGGGAGGAGCTCCTACAATGAGCAGTTCTTC

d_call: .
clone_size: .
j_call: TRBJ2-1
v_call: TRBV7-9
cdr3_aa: CAVRRASYNEQFF
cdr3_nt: TGTGCCGTCAGGCGGGCCTCCTACAATGAGCAGTTCTTC

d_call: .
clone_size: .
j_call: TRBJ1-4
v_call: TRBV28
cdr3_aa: CASSRRWDGRRTNEKLFF
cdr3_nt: TGTGCCAGCAGCCGAAGGTGGGATGGGCGCCGGACTAATGAAAAACTGTTTTTT

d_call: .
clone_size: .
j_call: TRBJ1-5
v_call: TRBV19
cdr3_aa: CASSPQRGNQPQHF
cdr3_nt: TGTGCCAGTAGCCCCCAGAGAGGCAATCAGCCCCAGCATTTT

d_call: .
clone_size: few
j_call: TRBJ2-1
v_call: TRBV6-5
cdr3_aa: CASSFSGNEQFF
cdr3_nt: TGTGCCAGCAGCTTTAGCGGAAATGAGCAGTTCTTC

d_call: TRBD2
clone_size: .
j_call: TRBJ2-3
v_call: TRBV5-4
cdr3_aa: CASSLRTSGTDTQYF
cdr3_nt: TGTGCCAGCAGCTTGAGGACTAGCGGCACAGATACGCAGTATTTT

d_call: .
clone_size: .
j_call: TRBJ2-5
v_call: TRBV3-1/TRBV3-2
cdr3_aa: CASSHPAGPQETQYF
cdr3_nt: TGTGCCAGCAGCCACCCAGCGGGCCCCCAAGAGACCCAGTACTTC

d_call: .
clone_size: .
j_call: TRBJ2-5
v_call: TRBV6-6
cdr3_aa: CASSYPGQLQETQYF
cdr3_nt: TGTGCCAGCAGTTACCCCGGACAGCTCCAAGAGACCCAGTACTTC

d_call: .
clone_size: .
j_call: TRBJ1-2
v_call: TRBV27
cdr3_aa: CASRPLRGGAWGYGYTF
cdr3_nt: TGTGCCAGCAGACCACTAAGGGGGGGGGCTTGGGGCTATGGCTACACCTTC

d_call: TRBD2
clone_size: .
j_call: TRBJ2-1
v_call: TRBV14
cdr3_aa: CASSPGGESEQFF
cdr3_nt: TGTGCCAGCTCTCCGGGAGGAGAGAGTGAGCAGTTCTTC

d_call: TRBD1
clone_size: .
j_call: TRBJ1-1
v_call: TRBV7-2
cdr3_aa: CASSLPGQGEFEAFF
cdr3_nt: TGTGCCAGCAGCTTGCCGGGACAGGGCGAGTTTGAAGCTTTCTTT

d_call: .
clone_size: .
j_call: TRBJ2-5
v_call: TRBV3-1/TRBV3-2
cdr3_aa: CASSQAPRRETQYF
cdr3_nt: TGTGCCAGCAGCCAAGCTCCCCGGCGGGAGACCCAGTACTTC

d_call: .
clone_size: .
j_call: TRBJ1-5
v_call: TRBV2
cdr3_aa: CASSEAQARLGQPQHF
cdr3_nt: TGTGCCAGCAGTGAAGCGCAGGCCCGGTTGGGTCAGCCCCAGCATTTT

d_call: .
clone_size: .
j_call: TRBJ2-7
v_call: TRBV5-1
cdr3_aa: CASSLEGVYEQYF
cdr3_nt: TGCGCCAGCAGCTTGGAAGGGGTCTACGAGCAGTACTTC

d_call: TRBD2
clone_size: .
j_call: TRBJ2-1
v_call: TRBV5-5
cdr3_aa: CASSRLAGASSEQFF
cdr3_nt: TGTGCCAGCAGCAGACTAGCGGGAGCTTCGAGTGAGCAGTTCTTC

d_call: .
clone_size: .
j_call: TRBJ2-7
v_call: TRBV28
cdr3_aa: CASSLYPGAIVYEQYF
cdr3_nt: TGTGCCAGCAGTTTATATCCAGGGGCGATCGTATACGAGCAGTACTTC